The rows below give T cell receptor beta chains drawn from one sample of a study of tumor-infiltrating lymphocytes in primary liver carcinoma. MiXCR was run by TCRdb on the multiplex PCR reads, yielding one entry per CDR3 protein. The sample lists 150,000 to 200,000 distinct CDR3 sequences, over 45% occurring once. Specimen: peripheral blood. These receptors all stem from a man aged 35 to 55 with primary liver carcinoma and hepatitis B virus infection. Each CDR3 is given with its conserved first and last residue. The D gene is left open where the match is weak. Clone size appears in some rows only: once, few, many, or a class for an expanded clone.

size	V	J	D	CDR3	DNA
NA	TRBV6-5	TRBJ2-3	NA	CATSKTRADTQYF	TGTGCTACCAGTAAGACTAGGGCGGATACGCAGTATTTT
NA	TRBV12-3/TRBV12-4	TRBJ2-5	TRBD1	CASSQSSTGGEETQYF	TGTGCCAGCAGTCAGTCCTCGACAGGGGGCGAAGAGACCCAGTACTTC
NA	TRBV6-2/TRBV6-3	TRBJ2-4	TRBD1	CASSVHGTGVHF	TGTGCCAGCAGTGTCCATGGGACAGGGGTCCACTTC
NA	TRBV6-1	TRBJ2-3	NA	CASSEGYTQYF	TGTGCCAGCAGTGAAGGGTATACGCAGTATTTT
many	TRBV6-5	TRBJ2-7	TRBD2	CASRGLGEGRHEQYF	TGTGCCAGCCGCGGGCTCGGGGAGGGTCGGCACGAGCAGTACTTC
few	TRBV12-3/TRBV12-4	TRBJ1-5	NA	CASSQSDQPQHF	TGTGCCAGCAGTCAGTCGGATCAGCCCCAGCATTTT
NA	TRBV12-3/TRBV12-4	TRBJ2-3	NA	CAGSQGLSTDTQYF	TGTGCCGGCAGTCAGGGTTTGTCCACAGATACACAGTATTTT
NA	TRBV4-1	TRBJ2-3	NA	CASSQATDTQYF	TGCGCCAGCAGCCAAGCCACAGATACGCAGTATTTT
NA	TRBV5-1	TRBJ2-2	NA	CASSLGRRLPGTGELFF	TGCGCCAGCAGCTTGGGAAGGAGGCTGCCGGGGACCGGGGAGCTGTTTTTT
NA	TRBV12-3/TRBV12-4	TRBJ2-1	NA	CASSFGPGEQFF	TGTGCCAGCAGTTTTGGGCCAGGTGAGCAGTTCTTC
few	TRBV2	TRBJ2-1	TRBD1	CASEVADRQQFF	TGTGCCAGCGAAGTGGCGGACAGGCAGCAGTTCTTC
NA	TRBV12-3/TRBV12-4	TRBJ2-1	NA	CASSSTRPGEQFF	TGTGCCAGCAGTTCGACCCGACCGGGTGAGCAGTTCTTC
NA	TRBV6-2/TRBV6-3	TRBJ2-1	NA	CASSLASDSFSYNEQFF	TGTGCCAGCAGTTTGGCCTCGGACTCCTTCTCCTACAATGAGCAGTTCTTC
NA	TRBV6-6	TRBJ2-7	NA	CASSASGSQYF	TGTGCCAGCAGTGCCTCCGGGTCGCAGTACTTC
NA	TRBV12-3/TRBV12-4	TRBJ1-2	NA	CASLEQGNYGYTF	TGTGCCAGCCTCGAACAGGGTAACTATGGCTATACCTTC
once	TRBV10-3	TRBJ2-1	NA	CAISEVAVSSYNEQFF	TGTGCCATCAGTGAGGTAGCGGTTAGCTCCTACAATGAGCAGTTCTTC
NA	TRBV6-1	TRBJ2-5	NA	CASTDGTKEIQYF	TGTGCCAGCACGGACGGGACCAAGGAGATCCAGTACTTC
NA	TRBV5-6	TRBJ2-5	TRBD1	CASSWGLGTGQETQYF	TGTGCCAGCAGCTGGGGGCTCGGGACAGGGCAAGAGACCCAGTACTTC
NA	TRBV6-5	TRBJ1-1	TRBD1	CASSYARGTGGPFTEAFF	TGTGCCAGCAGTTACGCGAGGGGGACAGGGGGTCCTTTCACTGAAGCTTTCTTT
NA	TRBV29-1	TRBJ2-3	NA	CSVDREPSTVTQYF	TGCAGCGTTGACCGGGAGCCTAGCACAGTTACGCAGTATTTT
NA	TRBV6-5	TRBJ1-6	NA	CASSYGPGYSPLHF	TGTGCCAGCAGTTACGGTCCGGGCTATTCACCCCTCCACTTT
NA	TRBV30	TRBJ2-7	NA	CAWSVSDGGYEQYF	TGTGCCTGGAGTGTATCGGACGGGGGCTACGAGCAGTACTTC
NA	TRBV11-2	TRBJ2-2	NA	CASSWVLHGELFF	TGTGCAAGCAGCTGGGTCCTTCATGGGGAGCTGTTTTTT
NA	TRBV29-1	TRBJ2-3	NA	CSVDRISTDTQYF	TGCAGCGTTGACCGTATTAGCACAGATACGCAGTATTTT
NA	TRBV10-3	TRBJ2-1	TRBD2	CVIRGTSGSEQFF	TGCGTCATCAGGGGGACTAGCGGGAGTGAGCAGTTCTTC
NA	TRBV13	TRBJ1-1	NA	CASSFMGRRNTEAFF	TGTGCCAGCAGCTTCATGGGGCGGAGGAACACTGAAGCTTTCTTT
NA	TRBV29-1	TRBJ2-5	NA	CSVGGRGTQYF	TGCAGCGTTGGGGGACGCGGGACCCAGTACTTC
once	TRBV6-1	TRBJ1-4	NA	CASSEDLRREKLSF	TGTGCCAGCAGTGAGGACCTGAGGAGGGAAAAACTGTCTTTT
NA	TRBV11-2	TRBJ2-1	NA	CASSLQWPGRENEQFF	TGTGCCAGCAGCTTACAGTGGCCCGGGAGAGAAAATGAGCAGTTCTTC
few	TRBV7-8	TRBJ2-7	TRBD2	CASSSVAGAGYEQYF	TGTGCCAGCAGTTCTGTAGCGGGAGCAGGCTACGAGCAGTACTTC
NA	TRBV11-2	TRBJ2-7	NA	CASSLGEGVPYEQYF	TGTGCCAGCAGCTTAGGCGAGGGGGTACCCTATGAGCAGTACTTC
NA	TRBV12-3/TRBV12-4	TRBJ2-4	TRBD1	CANIGRPGTGGKNIQYF	TGTGCCAACATCGGCCGGCCCGGGACAGGGGGCAAAAACATTCAGTACTTC
NA	TRBV29-1	TRBJ1-1	NA	CSALGWQGNTEAFF	TGCAGCGCCCTAGGCTGGCAGGGGAACACTGAAGCTTTCTTT